This entry lists 5 T cell receptor beta chains sequenced from one sample in a study of cytomegalovirus exposure and HLA in healthy donors. The PCR made use of 60 Vbeta and 13 Jbeta primers. TCRdb's copy holds only in-frame clones and misses some; the assay was immunoSEQ multiplex PCR. The table records 150,000 to 200,000 clones, about four fifths of them present only once. Sequencing input: PBMCs. These receptors all stem from a woman younger than 30 in good health and CMV-seronegative.

This clone was seen only once. The chain combines TRBV7-6 with TRBJ2-7; unclear D gene. V dropped 1 base and J dropped 0 bases, with 16 bases sitting between them. CDR3 length equals 17 residues. CDR1 is SGHVS and CDR2 is FNYEAQ in the germline V gene. The CDR3 spells CASSLEPAAFSSYEQYF. The CDR3 bases are TGTGCCAGCAGCTTAGAACCCGCGGCCTTTAGCTCCTACGAGCAGTACTTC.

This rearrangement joins TRBV4-2 to TRBJ2-3, with TRBD2 as a possible D gene (6 bases). The CDR3 extends over 14 amino acids. Trimming cost V 4 bases and J 4 bases, with 12 bases left between them. Germline V lookup: CDR1 LGHNA, CDR2 YNFKEQ. CDR3 bases: TGTGCCAGCAGCCTATCCGGGAGTGCAGATACGCAGTATTTT. Encoded protein: CASSLSGSADTQYF.

V is TRBV15 and J is TRBJ2-3, with 7 bases identical to TRBD2. The CDR3 has 17 residues. V trimming: 5 bases; J trimming: 1 base; junction bases outside the gene matches: 12. Germline values: CDR1 LNHNV, CDR2 YYDKDF (reference sequence). The CDR3 reads CATSHTGGAPGTDTQYF. As DNA, the CDR3 is TGTGCCACCAGCCACACGGGAGGAGCCCCTGGCACAGATACGCAGTATTTT.

There are a few counts of this clone. This sequence joins TRBV10-3 and TRBJ2-1, with 8 bases aligning to TRBD1. V was clipped by 2 bases and J by 15 bases; unmatched bases: 3. The CDR3 runs 11 residues. Per germline, CDR1 ENHRY and CDR2 SYGVKD. CDR3 bases: TGTGCCATCAGTGAGGGGACAGGTCCGTTCTTC. Protein product: CAISEGTGPFF.

The V and J genes are TRBV7-2 and TRBJ1-2; 7 bases match TRBD1. V shed 3 bases, J shed 7 bases, and the junction held 14 bases outside the gene matches. The CDR3 length is 16 residues. The germline CDR1 and CDR2 sequences are SGHTA and FQGNSA. The CDR3 bases are TGTGCCAGCAGCTTTCAAAGCGGTGACAGGGTATTTGGCTACACCTTC. Protein sequence: CASSFQSGDRVFGYTF.